The rows below give T cell receptor beta chains drawn from one sample of a study of early T cells in non-severe SARS-CoV-2 infection. Each CDR3 protein is one row after TCRdb ran MiXCR on the 5' RACE reads. Of 45,000 to 55,000 distinct CDR3 sequences in the sample, roughly 6.5% are singletons; the top ten hold less than 5%. Sequenced sample: whole blood. All receptors come from an adult who was a healthcare worker with PCR-confirmed SARS-CoV-2 infection or an uninfected control (not recorded which). CDR3s leave out the opening cysteine and the closing phenylalanine or tryptophan. Fields, in order: CDR3 protein, V gene.

cdr3_aa: SAPPAGTGGRDGYT
v_call: TRBV20-1

cdr3_aa: SVGPGPLYEQY
v_call: TRBV29-1

cdr3_aa: ASSVLRQSSYEQY
v_call: TRBV11-2

cdr3_aa: ASSPVIGDRPNEQF
v_call: TRBV18

cdr3_aa: ATTGDRSGNTIY
v_call: TRBV12-3/TRBV12-4

cdr3_aa: ASSELAGGQETQY
v_call: TRBV6-1

cdr3_aa: ASSIPGEKAF
v_call: TRBV5-1

cdr3_aa: ATSKDRGNQPQH
v_call: TRBV15

cdr3_aa: ASSLDRTAYNYGYT
v_call: TRBV7-2

cdr3_aa: ASSPPVNTIY
v_call: TRBV7-9

cdr3_aa: SARDISGTSGATWETQY
v_call: TRBV20-1

cdr3_aa: ASSLVAGREQY
v_call: TRBV7-2

cdr3_aa: ASITGGAQETQY
v_call: TRBV6-2/TRBV6-3

cdr3_aa: ASSFSPGGPGDTQY
v_call: TRBV5-1

cdr3_aa: ASSQWEGAGYT
v_call: TRBV14

cdr3_aa: ATWDDYSNQPQH
v_call: TRBV6-1

cdr3_aa: ASSILNTDTQY
v_call: TRBV19

cdr3_aa: ASRSQSMNTEAF
v_call: TRBV27

cdr3_aa: ASSTTGAASTDTQY
v_call: TRBV7-3

cdr3_aa: ASSPGQGYYGYT
v_call: TRBV18

cdr3_aa: ASSPIPGTLSTDTQY
v_call: TRBV7-2

cdr3_aa: ASSQVMGIGNTIY
v_call: TRBV14

cdr3_aa: ASSLDRGRSQPQH
v_call: TRBV7-2

cdr3_aa: SARGGRGPTSTDTQY
v_call: TRBV20-1

cdr3_aa: ASSQDRGQGGEQY
v_call: TRBV4-3

cdr3_aa: ASSYSIGAVPAGYT
v_call: TRBV6-5

cdr3_aa: ASSAGGDSNQPQH
v_call: TRBV7-6

cdr3_aa: ASSERGRGDYGYT
v_call: TRBV2

cdr3_aa: ASSVGTGIVHEQY
v_call: TRBV9

cdr3_aa: SAVGQGYEQY
v_call: TRBV20-1

cdr3_aa: SARVRGGGNEKLF
v_call: TRBV20-1

cdr3_aa: ASSPRPKDPGGEAF
v_call: TRBV7-9

cdr3_aa: ASSWGQGEEDEAF
v_call: TRBV7-9

cdr3_aa: ASSPLRWTSGGNVGELF
v_call: TRBV12-3/TRBV12-4

cdr3_aa: SARGTGSATNEKLF
v_call: TRBV20-1